These T cell receptor beta chains were read from a single sample in a study of CD8 T cells in ankylosing spondylitis. TCRdb fed the 5' RACE reads into MiXCR, producing one record per CDR3 protein. The sample lists under 250,000 distinct CDR3 sequences, under 12% occurring once. Sequenced input: blood, either unsorted or a sorted T cell fraction (not recorded which). All receptors derive from a male donor with ankylosing spondylitis or in good health (not recorded which). Each CDR3 is given with its conserved first and last residue. A D gene is named only where the DNA matches it firmly. Size is stated for part of the rows, as once, few or many counts, or as a class when the clone is expanded.

v_call	j_call	clone_size	cdr3_length	d_call	cdr3_nt	cdr3_aa
TRBV30	TRBJ1-5	-	13	-	TGTGCCTGGAGCCCACACCCAAATCAGCCCCAGCATTTT	CAWSPHPNQPQHF
TRBV29-1	TRBJ2-3	-	14	TRBD2	TGCAGCGCTCGGGGGACTAGCGGGAGAGATACGCAGTATTTT	CSARGTSGRDTQYF
TRBV14	TRBJ2-1	-	16	-	TGTGCCAGCAGTCTCTGGGGGGGCCACTCCTACAATGAGCAGTTCTTC	CASSLWGGHSYNEQFF
TRBV2	TRBJ2-2	many	15	-	TGTGCCAGCAGTGCGGCCAGTCCGAACACCGGGGAGCTGTTTTTT	CASSAASPNTGELFF
TRBV20-1	TRBJ2-2	few	14	TRBD2	TGCAGTGCTATAAGGGCTAGCGGGACCGGGGAGCTGTTTTTT	CSAIRASGTGELFF
TRBV30	TRBJ1-1	few	14	-	TGTGCCTGGTCGAAGGGGGGGCCGGCCACTGAAGCTTTCTTT	CAWSKGGPATEAFF
TRBV28	TRBJ2-7	few	15	-	TGTGCCAGCAGCATTATAAGGGGGATCTCCTACGAGCAGTACTTC	CASSIIRGISYEQYF
TRBV6-2/TRBV6-3	TRBJ1-5	few	15	-	TGTGCCAGCAGTTACCAGTGGGGGTCGGTTCAGCCCCAGCATTTT	CASSYQWGSVQPQHF
TRBV7-9	TRBJ1-3	many	13	TRBD1	TGTGCCAGCAGGACAGGGGCCGGAAACACCATATATTTT	CASRTGAGNTIYF
TRBV5-6	TRBJ2-5	few	15	TRBD1	TGTGCCAGCCACCCCCGGGACAGGGTCTCGGAGACCCAGTACTTC	CASHPRDRVSETQYF
TRBV6-5	TRBJ1-6	many	15	-	TGTGCCAGCAGTTACTCACGAGGGTCCAATTCACCCCTCCACTTT	CASSYSRGSNSPLHF
TRBV7-9	TRBJ2-4	many	14	-	TGTGCCAGCAGCTTAGATCGGGAGTCGGACATTCAGTACTTC	CASSLDRESDIQYF
TRBV2	TRBJ2-3	few	15	TRBD2	TGTGCCAGCGCAAAGACGCGGGGGGGCCCAGATACGCAGTATTTT	CASAKTRGGPDTQYF
TRBV7-6	TRBJ1-3	many	15	-	TGTGCCAGCAGCCCGCAGACGGGGATTGGAAACACCATATATTTT	CASSPQTGIGNTIYF
TRBV12-3/TRBV12-4	TRBJ2-7	-	13	-	TGTGCCAGCAGTTGGATACGTGGCGGAGAGCAGTACTTC	CASSWIRGGEQYF
TRBV7-9	TRBJ2-7	-	14	-	TGTGCCAGCAGCTTAGACGGGGGCGACTACGAGCAGTACTTC	CASSLDGGDYEQYF
TRBV5-1	TRBJ1-4	many	15	-	TGCGCCAGCAGCTTGTATCGGGACGGGAATGAAAAACTGTTTTTT	CASSLYRDGNEKLFF
TRBV5-1	TRBJ1-6	few	15	-	TGCGCCAGCAGCTTGGGCCCCGGCTATAATTCACCCCTCCACTTT	CASSLGPGYNSPLHF
TRBV5-1	TRBJ2-1	many	15	TRBD2	TGCGCCAGCAGCTTGGTACTAGCGGGACGAGATGAGCAGTTCTTC	CASSLVLAGRDEQFF
TRBV11-2	TRBJ1-2	many	12	-	TGTGCCAGCAGCTTAGAGTGGGGAGGCTACACCTTC	CASSLEWGGYTF
TRBV12-3/TRBV12-4	TRBJ2-3	many	14	-	TGTGCCAGCAGTTTAGGACCACTCACAGATACGCAGTATTTT	CASSLGPLTDTQYF
TRBV20-1	TRBJ2-1	few	16	TRBD2	TGCAGTGCTAGAGATAGCGGGACTAGCGGGAGGTATGAGCAGTTCTTC	CSARDSGTSGRYEQFF
TRBV18	TRBJ2-4	few	15	-	TGTGCCAGCTCACCTTCGGAGGCAGCCAAAAACATTCAGTACTTC	CASSPSEAAKNIQYF
TRBV14	TRBJ1-6	many	15	TRBD1	TGTGCCAGCAGCCACGGACAGGGGCCAAATTCACCCCTCCACTTT	CASSHGQGPNSPLHF